What follows are 21 T cell receptor beta chains derived from one specimen sequenced in a study of Ad26.COV2.S vaccination and SARS-CoV-2 variants. Data came from immunoSEQ multiplex PCR; TCRdb stores just in-frame clones and leaves some out. The table shows roughly 300,000 clones, with approximately 86% occurring only once. The treatment is: some 20 received Ad26.COV2.S at low or high dose, single or two shots; several received placebo; per-sample allocation not given. It was on day 63 after the first vaccine or placebo injection that samples were taken. This material consisted of peripheral blood, taken in a trial of Ad26.COV2.S vaccine versus placebo. These receptors were taken from a person between 18 and 59 years old who received the Ad26.COV2.S COVID-19 vaccine or a placebo.

J is TRBJ2-7 and V is TRBV10-3; tentative D call: TRBD2 (5 bases). The CDR3 covers 12 residues. Per the germline V gene, CDR1 is ENHRY and CDR2 is SYGVKD. Trimming shortened V by 7 bases and J by 7 bases, and 14 bases separated the two germline ends. CDR3: CAINLGTGEQYF. The CDR3 bases are TGTGCCATCAATCTGGGTACGGGGGAGCAGTACTTC.

The genes are TRBV27 and TRBJ1-2; D remains unclear. From germline, CDR1 is MNHEY and CDR2 SMNVEV (reference sequence). The CDR3 is made up of 13 amino acids. Trimming shortened V by 3 bases and J by 2 bases, and 7 bases separated the two germline ends. The CDR3 spells CASSLNTNYGYTF. DNA of the CDR3: TGTGCCAGCAGTTTGAACACAAACTATGGCTACACCTTC.

This chain joins TRBV24-1 and TRBJ2-7; 8 nucleotides match TRBD1. CDR3 length: 14 amino acids. Germline CDR1 reads KGHDR; CDR2 reads SFDVKD. The V gene end was trimmed by 9 bases and the J gene end by 5 bases; junction bases not matched to a gene: 11. This CDR3 is CATSSRTGTDEQYF. The DNA for the CDR3 is TGTGCCACCTCATCCAGGACAGGGACGGACGAGCAGTACTTC.

This clone appeared a few times. The genes are TRBV19 and TRBJ1-5, with 7 bases that match TRBD1. This CDR3 comprises 14 residues. Per germline, CDR1 LNHDA and CDR2 SQIVND (reference sequence). J lost 6 bases, V lost 5 bases, and 7 bases had no gene match. The CDR3: CASSPRQGPQPQHF. Written as DNA, the CDR3 is TGTGCCAGTAGTCCCCGACAGGGACCTCAGCCCCAGCATTTT.

V and J are TRBV3-1 (or the pseudogene TRBV3-2) and TRBJ1-6; a weak D match, TRBD1 (5 bases). The CDR3 is made up of 17 amino acids. Between the trimmed V and J ends, which lost 5 bases and 0 bases, there was a span of 14 bases. The V gene's germline CDR1 is LGHDT and CDR2 YNNKEL (reference sequence). The CDR3 region has the DNA TGTGCCAGCAGCGTCCACGGGGGTGGCTCCTATAATTCACCCCTCCACTTT. Translated: CASSVHGGGSYNSPLHF.

This sequence joins TRBV5-1 and TRBJ2-3; TRBD2 agrees at 11 bases. The J segment lost 6 bases and the V segment lost 2 bases, leaving 8 bases of the junction unmatched. The CDR3 length is 16 residues. Germline loops: CDR1 SGHRS, CDR2 YFSETQ. The CDR3 nucleotides are TGCGCCAGCAGCTTTAGCCTAGCGGGAGGTGTTGATACGCAGTATTTT. As protein: CASSFSLAGGVDTQYF.

The CDR3 loop is CASSPTWSNTGELFF. The CDR3 DNA reads as TGTGCCAGCAGTCCCACATGGTCCAACACCGGGGAGCTGTTTTTT. The chain combines TRBV7-9 with TRBJ2-2; the D is unclear. Germline V gene sequence: CDR1 SEHNR, CDR2 FQNEAQ (reference sequence). V was shortened by 6 bases and J by 2 bases, with 13 bases between the two germline ends. The CDR3 sequence is 15 residues long. Full variable domain (outside the CDR3, taken from reference TRBV7-9 and TRBJ2-2): DTGVSQNPRHKITKRGQNVTFRCDPISEHNRLYWYRQTLGQGPEFLTYFQNEAQLEKSRLLSDRFSAERPKGSFSTLEIQRTEQGDSAMYLCASSPTWSNTGELFFGEGSRLTVL.

The chain carries TRBV7-8 and TRBJ2-1, with TRBD2 matching over 9 bases. From germline, CDR1 is SGHVS and CDR2 FQNEAQ. V gave up 1 base and J gave up 7 bases; unmatched junction bases: 11. The CDR3 runs to 17 residues. Here the CDR3 DNA reads TGTGCCAGCAGCTTAGATGGTAGCGGGAGTTCTCCGAATGAGCAGTTCTTC. This codes for CASSLDGSGSSPNEQFF.

The chain employs TRBV18 and TRBJ1-1, with D maybe TRBD1 (5 bases). V was clipped by 3 bases and J by 7 bases, with 15 bases between them. Germline CDR1 is KGHSH and CDR2 is LQKENI. The CDR3 loop spans 14 amino acids. CDR3 DNA: TGTGCCAGCTCACCTACCCAACCGGGGGGTGAAGCTTTCTTT. The encoded protein is CASSPTQPGGEAFF.

The V call is TRBV28, the J call TRBJ1-1; the D gene is possibly TRBD1 (6 bases). This CDR3 comprises 15 residues. The ends were cut back, 0 bases at V and 0 bases at J, with 8 bases in the middle. Germline V lookup: CDR1 MDHEN, CDR2 SYDVKM. The CDR3 DNA sequence: TGTGCCAGCAGTTTATGGCGGGACATGAACACTGAAGCTTTCTTT. It specifies CASSLWRDMNTEAFF.

This clone is a singleton in its sample. J is TRBJ2-3 and V is TRBV24-1, with D possibly TRBD2 on 7 matching bases. The V gene lost 6 bases and the J gene lost 3 bases, with 15 bases spanning the gap. The germline gives CDR1 KGHDR, CDR2 SFDVKD. The CDR3 spans 15 residues. The DNA for the CDR3 is TGTGCCACCAGTAAAGGGAGGGGGGGGACAGATACGCAGTATTTT. It translates to CATSKGRGGTDTQYF.

This clone was detected once. This rearrangement joins TRBV27 to TRBJ1-2; 7 nucleotides agree with TRBD1. This CDR3 has 15 amino acids. In germline, CDR1 is MNHEY, CDR2 SMNVEV (reference sequence). Trimming cost V 4 bases and J 4 bases; bases outside gene matches: 9. The CDR3 here is CASSSTGTATYGYTF. As DNA, the CDR3 is TGTGCCAGCAGTTCGACCGGGACAGCAACCTATGGCTACACCTTC.

A few counts support this clone. The CDR3 DNA sequence: TGCGCCAGCAGCTTGGCCGGGACAGCTAGCACAGATACGCAGTATTTT. Its translation: CASSLAGTASTDTQYF. The chain recombines TRBV5-1 with TRBJ2-3; 7 bases agree with TRBD1. V shed 0 bases, J shed 0 bases, and the junction held 4 bases outside the gene matches. The CDR3 runs to 16 residues. CDR1 is SGHRS, CDR2 YFSETQ, per germline. Drawing the rest from reference TRBV5-1 and TRBJ2-3, the complete variable domain is KAGVTQTPRYLIKTRGQQVTLSCSPISGHRSVSWYQQTPGQGLQFLFEYFSETQRNKGNFPGRFSGRQFSNSRSEMNVSTLELGDSALYLCASSLAGTASTDTQYFGPGTRLTVL.

The rearrangement uses TRBV5-1 and TRBJ1-1, with 7 bases lining up with TRBD1. Losses at the gene ends were 2 bases for V and 1 base for J; bases not matched to a gene: 8. Germline-derived CDR1 and CDR2 are SGHRS and YFSETQ. This CDR3 has 16 residues. The CDR3 coding sequence is TGCGCCAGCAGCTTAGGGGGCAGCCTTACGAACACTGAAGCTTTCTTT. Amino acids: CASSLGGSLTNTEAFF.

This chain uses TRBV7-8 with TRBJ1-1; tentatively, D is TRBD1 (5 bases). From germline, CDR1 is SGHVS and CDR2 FQNEAQ. This CDR3 has 14 residues. V dropped 4 bases and J dropped 9 bases, with 18 bases sitting between them. The CDR3 is CASSSRQNANKAFF. The CDR3 region has the DNA TGTGCCAGCAGCTCCAGACAGAACGCTAATAAAGCTTTCTTT.

The rearrangement uses TRBV6-4 and TRBJ2-1; D may be TRBD1 or TRBD2 (5 bases each). The germline gives CDR1 MRHNA, CDR2 SNTAGT. There are 14 residues in the CDR3. V shed 5 bases and J shed 10 bases, with 18 bases lying between them. CDR3: CASSSGDPRGEQFF. The CDR3 region has the DNA TGTGCCAGCAGTTCCGGGGACCCCCGGGGAGAGCAGTTCTTC.

The J gene is TRBJ1-1, the V gene TRBV9; 10 positions agree with TRBD1. With 4 bases clipped from V and 5 bases from J, the junction kept 5 bases outside the gene matches. In germline, CDR1 is SGDLS, CDR2 YYNGEE. The CDR3 loop spans 14 amino acids. The CDR3 spells CASSPGTGETEAFF. As DNA, the CDR3 is TGTGCCAGCAGCCCTGGGACAGGGGAAACTGAAGCTTTCTTT.

This chain uses TRBV6-1 with TRBJ2-7, with 12 bases matching TRBD2. This CDR3 is 16 amino acids long. The junction had 7 bases not matched to a gene; V was cut back by 3 bases and J by 4 bases. Germline V CDR1 and CDR2: MNHNS, SASEGT. The CDR3 nucleotides are TGTGCCAGCAGTGATTTGGGGCTAGCGGGAGGGTACGAGCAGTACTTC. Translated: CASSDLGLAGGYEQYF.

The CDR3 is CASSESGPGPQHF. The CDR3 region has the DNA TGTGCCAGCAGTGAATCCGGCCCTGGCCCCCAGCATTTT. The V call is TRBV25-1, the J call TRBJ1-5; D gene uncertain. Germline-derived CDR1 and CDR2 are MGHDK and SYGVNS. With 1 base removed from V and 10 bases from J, the gap between germline ends came to 11 bases. This CDR3 is 13 amino acids long.

CDR3 in DNA: TGCAGTGCTAGTCTCTCTGGGGCCAACGTCCTGACTTTC. It specifies CSASLSGANVLTF. The chain carries TRBV20-1 and TRBJ2-6; D uncertain. CDR1 and CDR2 (germline): DFQATT, SNEGSKA (reference sequence). The V and J ends lost 3 bases and 0 bases respectively, with 3 bases between them. The CDR3 spans 13 residues.

The CDR3 coding sequence is TGTGCCAGCACCCCGAGCGGGGGCTCCTACGAGCAGTACTTC. This translates into CASTPSGGSYEQYF. This chain uses TRBV28 with TRBJ2-7, with TRBD2 matching over 8 bases. From germline, CDR1 is MDHEN and CDR2 SYDVKM. The length of the CDR3 is 14 residues. The ends lost 7 bases at V and 0 bases at J; junction bases unmatched: 5.